This section outlines one T cell receptor (beta chain) sequence together with its context. These data are taken from a study of blood T cell repertoires in COVID-19. Overall study context: Acute and convalescent COVID-19 specimens originated in the United States, Italy and Spain. T cells, B-cell-depleted T cells, or PBMCs supplied cDNA or gDNA.

Losses at the gene ends were 4 bases for V and 6 bases for J; bases not matched to a gene: 9. The V gene's germline CDR1 is MNHEY and CDR2 SVGEGT. The CDR3 is 15 residues long. Method: immunoSEQ multiplex PCR; TCRdb's copy keeps in-frame clones and lacks some. The sample lists more than 300,000 clones, roughly 83% occurring once. Sequenced input: peripheral blood. The gene calls are TRBV6-2 or TRBV6-3 and TRBJ1-2; TRBD1 aligns across 9 bases. The source of this sequence is a woman in her fifties or sixties with acute or convalescent COVID-19. The chain's CDR3 is CASSSTGGAVNGYTF. CDR3 nucleotide sequence: TGTGCCAGCAGTTCCACAGGGGGCGCGGTAAATGGCTACACCTTC.